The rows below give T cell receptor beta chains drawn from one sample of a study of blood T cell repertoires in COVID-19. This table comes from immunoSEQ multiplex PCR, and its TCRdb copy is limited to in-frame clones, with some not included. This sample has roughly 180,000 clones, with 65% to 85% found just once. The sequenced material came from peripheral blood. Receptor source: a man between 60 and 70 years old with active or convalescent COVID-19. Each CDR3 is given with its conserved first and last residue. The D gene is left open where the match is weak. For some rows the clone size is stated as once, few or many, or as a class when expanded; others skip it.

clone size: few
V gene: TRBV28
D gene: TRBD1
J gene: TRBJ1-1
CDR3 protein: CASSSGDRAVFTEAFF
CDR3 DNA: TGTGCCAGCAGTTCGGGGGACAGGGCAGTGTTCACTGAAGCTTTCTTT

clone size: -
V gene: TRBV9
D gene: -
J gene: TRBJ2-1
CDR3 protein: CASSVAGAWGNEQFF
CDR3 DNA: TGTGCCAGCAGCGTGGCGGGGGCATGGGGAAATGAGCAGTTCTTC

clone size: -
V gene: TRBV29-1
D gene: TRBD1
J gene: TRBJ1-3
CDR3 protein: CSVGTGQISGNTIYF
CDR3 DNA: TGCAGCGTTGGGACGGGACAGATCTCTGGAAACACCATATATTTT

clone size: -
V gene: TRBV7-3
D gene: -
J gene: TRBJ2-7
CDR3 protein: CASSLGPSYEQYF
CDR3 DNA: TGTGCCAGCAGCTTAGGCCCTTCCTACGAGCAGTACTTC

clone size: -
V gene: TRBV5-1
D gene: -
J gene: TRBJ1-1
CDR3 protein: CASSPGRGNTEAFF
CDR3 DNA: TGCGCCAGCAGCCCGGGGCGGGGTAACACTGAAGCTTTCTTT

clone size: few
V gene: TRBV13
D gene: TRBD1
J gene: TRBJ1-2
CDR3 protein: CASSLGRGRYGYTF
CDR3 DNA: TGTGCCAGCAGCTTAGGCAGGGGGCGGTATGGCTACACCTTC

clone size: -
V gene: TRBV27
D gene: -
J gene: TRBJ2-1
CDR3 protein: CASSSNRVAYNEQFF
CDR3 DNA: TGTGCCAGCAGCTCTAACAGGGTAGCCTACAATGAGCAGTTCTTC

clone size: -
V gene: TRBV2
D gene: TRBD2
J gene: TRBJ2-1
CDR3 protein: CASKPPGGPDEQFF
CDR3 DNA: TGTGCCAGCAAGCCCCCGGGAGGGCCCGATGAGCAGTTCTTC

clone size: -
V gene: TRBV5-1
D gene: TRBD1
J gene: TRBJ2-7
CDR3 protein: CASSSDRTSYEQYF
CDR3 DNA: TGCGCCAGCAGCTCGGACAGGACCTCCTACGAGCAGTACTTC

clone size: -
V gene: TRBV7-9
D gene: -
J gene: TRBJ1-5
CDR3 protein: CASSSPGGYQPQHF
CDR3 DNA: TGTGCCAGCAGTTCACCCGGGGGTTATCAGCCCCAGCATTTT

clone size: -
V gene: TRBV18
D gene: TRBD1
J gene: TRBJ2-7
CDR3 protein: CASSLTGQGDEQYF
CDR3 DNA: TGTGCCAGCTCTCTTACCGGACAGGGTGACGAGCAGTACTTC

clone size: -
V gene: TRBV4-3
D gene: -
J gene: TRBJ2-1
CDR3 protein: CASSQERQIAMFF
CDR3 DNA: TGCGCCAGCAGCCAAGAGAGGCAAATAGCTATGTTCTTC

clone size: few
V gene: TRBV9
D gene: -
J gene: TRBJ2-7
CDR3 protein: CASSPGGPPYEQYF
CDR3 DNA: TGTGCCAGCAGCCCCGGCGGCCCTCCCTACGAGCAGTACTTC

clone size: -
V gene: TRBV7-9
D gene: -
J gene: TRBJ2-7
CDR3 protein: CASSLGGEYEQYF
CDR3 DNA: TGTGCCAGCAGCTTAGGGGGGGAGTACGAGCAGTACTTC